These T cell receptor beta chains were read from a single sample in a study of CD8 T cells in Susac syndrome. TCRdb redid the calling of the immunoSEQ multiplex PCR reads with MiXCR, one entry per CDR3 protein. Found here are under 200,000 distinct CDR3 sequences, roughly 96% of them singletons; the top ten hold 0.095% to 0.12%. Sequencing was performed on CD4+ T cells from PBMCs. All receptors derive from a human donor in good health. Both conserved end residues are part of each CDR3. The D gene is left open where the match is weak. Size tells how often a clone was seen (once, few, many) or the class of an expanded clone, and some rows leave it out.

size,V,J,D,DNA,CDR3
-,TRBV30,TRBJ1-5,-,TGTGCCTGGAGTGCGGGGGTGGGGGATCAGCCCCAGCATTTT,CAWSAGVGDQPQHF
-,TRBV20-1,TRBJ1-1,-,TGCAGTGCTTCCGGGACAAGGAACACTGAAGCTTTCTTT,CSASGTRNTEAFF
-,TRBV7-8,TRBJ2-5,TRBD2,TGTGCCAGCAGCTCCTTAGCGGGAGTCGAGACCCAGTACTTC,CASSSLAGVETQYF
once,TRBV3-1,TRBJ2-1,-,TGTGCCAGCAGCCAAGGTCCGGGAGAAGGTCATGAGCAGTTCTTC,CASSQGPGEGHEQFF
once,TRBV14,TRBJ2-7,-,TGTGCCAGCAGCCAGAACAGGGTTTGGGAGCAGTACTTC,CASSQNRVWEQYF
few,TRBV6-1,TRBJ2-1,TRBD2,TGTGCCAGCAGAAGCGGGGGATCCTACAATGAGCAGTTCTTC,CASRSGGSYNEQFF
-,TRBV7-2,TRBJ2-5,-,TGTGCCAGCAGCTTAGTCAGAGAGACCCAGTACTTC,CASSLVRETQYF
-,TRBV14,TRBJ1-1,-,TGTGCCAGCAGCCAAAGGAATTGGTTGAACACTGAAGCTTTCTTT,CASSQRNWLNTEAFF
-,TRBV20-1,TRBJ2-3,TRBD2,TGCAGTGCGCACCAGCGGGGGGGCACAGATACGCAGTATTTT,CSAHQRGGTDTQYF
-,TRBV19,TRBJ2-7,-,TGTGCCACCTCAGACAGGGAGGTGTTCGAGCAGTACTTC,CATSDREVFEQYF
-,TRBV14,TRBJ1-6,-,TGTGCCAGCAGCCAAGCGGGGTCGGGAAATTCACCCCTCCACTTT,CASSQAGSGNSPLHF
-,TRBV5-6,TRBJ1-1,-,TGTGCCAGCAGCTCTAGGACAGCACTTACTGAAGCTTTCTTT,CASSSRTALTEAFF
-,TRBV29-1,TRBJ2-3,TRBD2,TGCAGCGTTTGCGGGGGGGGCGCAGATACGCAGTATTTT,CSVCGGGADTQYF
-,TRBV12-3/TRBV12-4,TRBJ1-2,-,TGTGCCAGCACTCGGGGTCTAGGGGCCGGCTACACCTTC,CASTRGLGAGYTF
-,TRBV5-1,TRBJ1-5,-,TGCGCCAGCAGGCCCGGGACTTCGGAGGGACAGCCCCAGCATTTT,CASRPGTSEGQPQHF
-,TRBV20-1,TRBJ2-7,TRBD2,TGCAGTGCTAGAGTAGGCGGGGGGCGCTCCTACGAGCAGTACTTC,CSARVGGGRSYEQYF
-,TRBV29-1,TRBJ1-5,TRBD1,TGCAGCGTTGGACAGGGGGACCATCAGCCCCAGCATTTT,CSVGQGDHQPQHF
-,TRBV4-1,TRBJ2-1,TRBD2,TGCGCCAGCAGCCCTGGTTGGGCTAGCGGGGGAAATGAGCAGTTCTTC,CASSPGWASGGNEQFF
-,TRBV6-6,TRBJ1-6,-,TGTGCCAGCAGTACTAATTCACCCCTCCACTTT,CASSTNSPLHF
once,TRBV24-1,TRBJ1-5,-,TGTGCCACCAGTGATTCGGGCGCAGGCAATCAGCCCCAGCATTTT,CATSDSGAGNQPQHF
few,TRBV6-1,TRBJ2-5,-,TGTGCCAGCAGTGATTCAGGAGGCCTACAAGAGACCCAGTACTTC,CASSDSGGLQETQYF
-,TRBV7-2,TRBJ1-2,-,TGTGCCAGCAGCTTGGAGAGCCTTACAGGGTCCTATGGCTACACCTTC,CASSLESLTGSYGYTF
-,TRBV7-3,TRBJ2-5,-,TGTGCCAGCAGCCAACTCGTCGGGGAGACCCAGTACTTC,CASSQLVGETQYF
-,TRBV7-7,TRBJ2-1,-,TGTGCCAGCAGCTTATCAGACTACAATGAGCAGTTCTTC,CASSLSDYNEQFF
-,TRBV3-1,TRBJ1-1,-,TGTGCCAGCAGCCAAGAGCCTACAGGGTACACTGAAGCTTTCTTT,CASSQEPTGYTEAFF
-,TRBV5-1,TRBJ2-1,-,TGCGCCAGCAGCCGGAGACGGGGATTAGGTGGGGCCAATGAGCAGTTCTTC,CASSRRRGLGGANEQFF
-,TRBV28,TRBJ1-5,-,TGTGCCAGCAGTGACAGGCTAAACCAGCCCCAGCATTTT,CASSDRLNQPQHF
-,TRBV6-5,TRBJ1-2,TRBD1,TGTGCCAGCAGCTGGGACAGGGAGGTATATGGCTACACCTTC,CASSWDREVYGYTF
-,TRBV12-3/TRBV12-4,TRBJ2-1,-,TGTGCCAGCGTTACTCTTACGAATGAGCAGTTCTTC,CASVTLTNEQFF
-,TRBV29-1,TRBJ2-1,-,TGCAGCGTTGGGGAGCGGGCCCCGCGGGAGCAGTTCTTC,CSVGERAPREQFF